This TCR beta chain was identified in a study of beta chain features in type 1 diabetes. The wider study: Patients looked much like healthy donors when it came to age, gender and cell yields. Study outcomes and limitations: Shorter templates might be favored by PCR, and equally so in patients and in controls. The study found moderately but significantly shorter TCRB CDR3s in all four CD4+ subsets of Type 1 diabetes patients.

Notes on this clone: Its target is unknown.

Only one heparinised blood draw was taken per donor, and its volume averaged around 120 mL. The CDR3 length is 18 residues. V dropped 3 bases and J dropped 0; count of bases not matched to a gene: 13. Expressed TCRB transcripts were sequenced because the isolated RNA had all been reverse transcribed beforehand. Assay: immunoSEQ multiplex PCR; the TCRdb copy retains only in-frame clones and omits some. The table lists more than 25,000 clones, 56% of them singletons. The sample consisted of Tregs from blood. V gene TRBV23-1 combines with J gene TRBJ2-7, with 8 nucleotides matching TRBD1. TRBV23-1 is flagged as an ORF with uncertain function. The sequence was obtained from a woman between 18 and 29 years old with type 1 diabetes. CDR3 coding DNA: TGCGCCAGCAGTCACGAACATGGACAGGGACTGAGCTCCTACGAGCAGTACGTC. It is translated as CASSHEHGQGLSSYEQYV.